The 21 T cell receptor beta chains presented below share a single source sample, sequenced in a study of T-cell memory formation after mild COVID-19. TCRdb reprocessed the 5' RACE reads with MiXCR, giving one entry per CDR3 protein. The sample includes about 470,000 distinct CDR3 sequences, approximately 25% of them seen just once. Sample: PBMCs or a T cell subset sorted from them (not recorded which). The receptors come from an adult woman who had mild COVID-19 (a few samples of this study predate the infection). Cell type and time point are not known.

A few counts support this clonotype. This chain links TRBV7-2 with TRBJ1-5, with TRBD1 as a possible D gene (6 bases). The CDR3 sequence is 14 residues long. Deletions cut 7 bases from V and 5 bases from J, with 15 bases between. Germline-derived CDR1 and CDR2 are SGHTA and FQGNSA. The CDR3 DNA follows: TGTGCCAGCACGCCCCGGGACATTTATCAGCCCCAGCATTTT. Its translation is CASTPRDIYQPQHF.

This clonotype has just a few counts. V and J are TRBV4-2 and TRBJ2-2; perhaps D is TRBD1 or TRBD2 (5 bases each). The CDR3 sequence is 14 residues long. Between the trimmed V and J ends, which lost 4 bases and 5 bases, there was a span of 11 bases. Germline V gene data show CDR1 as LGHNA and CDR2 as YNFKEQ. CDR3 coding DNA: TGTGCCAGCAGCCGGGACGGTGGGACCGGGGAGCTGTTTTTT. Amino acid sequence: CASSRDGGTGELFF.

The V gene is TRBV11-1, the J gene TRBJ2-7, with unresolved D. Deletions cut 1 base from V and 4 bases from J, with 17 bases between. This CDR3 is 16 amino acids long. The germline V gene encodes CDR1 SGHAT and CDR2 FQDESV (reference sequence). CDR3 residues: CASSLEEGRAPYEQYF. CDR3 sequence (DNA): TGTGCCAGCAGCTTAGAGGAAGGCAGAGCCCCGTACGAGCAGTACTTC.

The rearrangement joins TRBV6-1 to TRBJ2-5; D might be TRBD1 (5 bases). CDR3 length: 12 amino acids. The germline V and J ends were trimmed by 7 bases and 1 base, with 7 bases remaining between them. Germline loops: CDR1 MNHNS, CDR2 SASEGT. CDR3: CASKGIQETQYF. CDR3 sequence (DNA): TGTGCCAGCAAGGGGATCCAAGAGACCCAGTACTTC.

This clonotype was seen only a few times. The chain combines TRBV7-2 with TRBJ2-3; D perhaps matches TRBD2 (6 bases). V lost 2 bases and J 2 bases, leaving 8 bases between the germline ends. The CDR3 loop spans 14 amino acids. Germline CDR1 reads SGHTA; CDR2 reads FQGNSA. The CDR3 DNA follows: TGTGCCAGCAGCTTAACGCGGGACACAGATACGCAGTATTTT. Translating gives CASSLTRDTDTQYF.

The table lists this clonotype with a few counts. The rearrangement links TRBV30 to TRBJ2-7, with TRBD2 matching 8 bases. Germline CDR1 reads GTSNPN; CDR2 reads SVGIG (reference sequence). With 2 bases clipped from V and 5 bases from J, the junction kept 14 bases outside the gene matches. The CDR3 is 16 residues long. The CDR3 bases are TGTGCCTGGAGTCTCGGGAGGGGCACCTCGGGGAACGAGCAGTACTTC. Its protein product is CAWSLGRGTSGNEQYF.

This clonotype has a handful of counts. This rearrangement joins TRBV27 to TRBJ2-1; possible D gene TRBD2, 7 bases. V was pared by 3 bases and J by 10 bases, with 13 bases between. This CDR3 has 13 residues. Germline values: CDR1 MNHEY, CDR2 SMNVEV (reference sequence). As DNA, the CDR3 is TGTGCCAGCAGTTTGGGGGGGGCCTACGAGCAGTTCTTC. Its translation is CASSLGGAYEQFF.

In its sample, this clonotype was seen a few times. V is TRBV12-5 and J is TRBJ1-5; possible D gene TRBD1, 5 bases. The CDR3 sequence is 10 residues long. From germline, CDR1 is LGHNT and CDR2 FRNRAP. The CDR3 protein is CAGGDEPQHF. CDR3 DNA: TGTGCGGGGGGGGACGAGCCCCAGCATTTT.

The V call is TRBV5-1, the J call TRBJ2-3, with TRBD2 identical over 9 bases. The length of the CDR3 is 15 residues. The trim removed 4 bases at V and 5 bases at J, leaving 8 bases unmatched. In germline, CDR1 is SGHRS, CDR2 YFSETQ. This CDR3 reads CASSPGTSRGDTQYF. The CDR3 DNA sequence: TGCGCCAGCAGCCCGGGGACTAGCAGGGGAGATACGCAGTATTTT.

V and J are TRBV6-5 and TRBJ2-3; tentatively, D is TRBD2 (5 bases). With 0 bases removed from V and 4 bases from J, the gap between germline ends came to 8 bases. The CDR3 extends over 14 amino acids. Germline CDR1 MNHEY, CDR2 SVGAGI. CDR3 sequence reads: CASSYSLRADTQYF. In nucleotides, the CDR3 is TGTGCCAGCAGTTACTCGCTGAGGGCAGATACGCAGTATTTT.

This chain uses TRBV5-4 with TRBJ2-3, with TRBD2 identical over 8 bases. V lost 3 bases and J lost 4; bases outside the gene matches: 10. The CDR3 spans 16 residues. Per germline, CDR1 SGHNT and CDR2 YYREEE (reference sequence). CDR3 amino acids: CASSSPAGGGADTQYF. DNA for the CDR3: TGTGCCAGCAGCTCGCCTGCGGGGGGAGGTGCAGATACGCAGTATTTT.

The chain is built from TRBV9 and TRBJ2-3; weak D call: TRBD2 (6 bases). The V and J ends lost 3 bases and 0 bases respectively, with 11 bases between them. The CDR3 covers 15 residues. Germline CDR1 is SGDLS and CDR2 is YYNGEE. The CDR3 loop is CASSAGETSTDTQYF. The CDR3 coding sequence is TGTGCCAGCAGCGCGGGAGAGACTAGCACAGATACGCAGTATTTT.

V usage is TRBV11-2 and J usage is TRBJ2-1; 8 bases match TRBD2. V gave up 4 bases and J gave up 16 bases; unmatched junction bases: 12. This CDR3 is built from 13 residues. The germline gives CDR1 SGHAT, CDR2 FQNNGV. The CDR3 bases are TGTGCCAGCAGCTCCCTCACCCGGGGGGGCCTTTTCTTC. It yields the protein CASSSLTRGGLFF.

This clonotype was found a few times. This sequence joins TRBV12-3 or TRBV12-4 and TRBJ2-2, with D perhaps TRBD1 or TRBD2 (6 bases each). The CDR3 sequence is 15 residues long. V lost 6 bases to trimming and J lost 6 bases, with 17 bases between them. CDR3 coding DNA: TGTGCCAGCAGGTCCGGGGGCGAACACGCCGGGGAGCTGTTTTTT. This gives the protein CASRSGGEHAGELFF.

This clonotype has a handful of counts. The chain recombines TRBV10-3 with TRBJ2-3; D could derive from TRBD1 or TRBD2 (5 bases each). Per germline, CDR1 ENHRY and CDR2 SYGVKD. The CDR3 length is 14 residues. The V end lost 4 bases, the J end lost 2 bases, and 10 bases lay between the germline ends. CDR3 in amino acids: CAISGLGTTDTQYF. As DNA, the CDR3 is TGTGCCATCAGTGGATTGGGGACCACAGATACGCAGTATTTT.

This clonotype was detected only a few times. The CDR3 region is CASSQDRGYDYEQYF. In DNA, the CDR3 is TGTGCCAGCAGCCAAGATAGGGGGTACGACTACGAGCAGTACTTC. This chain connects TRBV3-1 to TRBJ2-7; the D gene is possibly TRBD1 (6 bases). There are 15 residues in the CDR3. Germline-derived CDR1 and CDR2 are LGHDT and YNNKEL (reference sequence). Trimming pared 0 bases from V and 3 bases from J, leaving 12 bases between.

The sample holds a few counts of this clonotype. V gene TRBV11-2 combines with J gene TRBJ2-1; TRBD2 matches at 9 bases. The V segment lost 1 base and the J segment 7 bases; nucleotides outside the gene matches: 5. The germline V gene has CDR1 SGHAT and CDR2 FQNNGV. The CDR3 covers 15 residues. This chain's CDR3 is CASSLVAGVGNEQFF. DNA for the CDR3: TGTGCCAGCAGCTTAGTAGCGGGAGTGGGGAATGAGCAGTTCTTC.

This clonotype has just a few counts. This chain links TRBV6-5 with TRBJ2-5, with D unclear. The CDR3 length is 14 residues. Trimming stripped 0 bases from V and 1 base from J, with 6 bases between. CDR1 and CDR2 (germline): MNHEY, SVGAGI. The CDR3 spells CASSYSRSQETQYF. The CDR3 bases are TGTGCCAGCAGTTACTCTAGGAGCCAAGAGACCCAGTACTTC.

The V gene is TRBV6-5, the J gene TRBJ2-3; tentative D call: TRBD2 (5 bases). Germline assignment: CDR1 MNHEY and CDR2 SVGAGI. This CDR3 comprises 14 residues. Deletions cut 6 bases from V and 0 bases from J, with 10 bases between. DNA for the CDR3: TGTGCCAGCAGCCCAGCGGCTAGCACAGATACGCAGTATTTT. This translates into CASSPAASTDTQYF.

V is TRBV4-3 and J is TRBJ2-3, with D tentatively TRBD1 (6 bases). V was trimmed by 4 bases and J by 6 bases, leaving 17 bases between them. This CDR3 is built from 15 residues. Germline-derived CDR1 and CDR2 are LGHNA and YSLEER. DNA of the CDR3: TGCGCCAGCAGCCCGGGGACATATTCTCTGGATACGCAGTATTTT. Amino acid sequence: CASSPGTYSLDTQYF.

This clonotype was found many times. CDR3 sequence (DNA): TGTGCCAGCAGCCATGGGACTAGCGGCACAGATACGCAGTATTTT. It is translated as CASSHGTSGTDTQYF. The rearrangement joins TRBV7-9 to TRBJ2-3; TRBD2 matches 10 bases. V lost 5 bases, J lost 1 base, and 3 bases stayed unmatched. Germline CDR1 is SEHNR and CDR2 is FQNEAQ (reference sequence). The CDR3 covers 15 residues.